Shown below are 20 T cell receptor beta chains from a single sample sequenced in a study of blood T cells in healthy people across ages. A J-beta primer mix and a sample-barcoded 5' primer were used in a second PCR of roughly 6 to 11 cycles. TCRdb re-called the 5' RACE reads with MiXCR, one entry per CDR3 protein. In the table there are about 970,000 distinct CDR3 sequences, roughly 51% of which are singletons. Specimen: blood. The receptors originated from a woman aged 60-75 years in good health.

The genes are TRBV11-2 and TRBJ1-1; no clear D gene. The CDR3 consists of 12 residues. The germline CDR1 and CDR2 sequences are SGHAT and FQNNGV. V lost 3 bases to trimming and J lost 11 bases, with 13 bases between them. CDR3 loop: CASSFVPAPAFF. The DNA for the CDR3 is TGTGCCAGCAGCTTTGTACCGGCCCCCGCTTTCTTT.

This clonotype appeared a few times. The chain recombines TRBV27 with TRBJ2-6, with D unclear. V gave up 5 bases and J gave up 4 bases, with 12 bases separating them. In germline, CDR1 is MNHEY, CDR2 SMNVEV (reference sequence). This CDR3 has 15 residues. The CDR3 here is CASSRIGVGANVLTF. CDR3 nucleotides: TGTGCCAGCAGTCGGATTGGGGTGGGGGCCAACGTCCTGACTTTC.

In the case of this clonotype: The junction differs from germline at one of its ends, possibly a read error. The V gene is TRBV15, the J gene TRBJ2-5; perhaps TRBD2 as D (6 bases). CDR3 length: 12 amino acids. CDR1 and CDR2 from the germline V gene are LNHNV and YYDKDF (reference sequence). CDR3 in amino acids: CATSRDRGVLFF. DNA for the CDR3: TGTGCCACCAGCAGAGATCGCGGGGTACTGTTCTTC.

V usage is TRBV29-1 and J usage is TRBJ1-2; possibly TRBD1 for D (5 bases). Trimming stripped 4 bases from V and 0 bases from J, with 9 bases between. This CDR3 is 13 amino acids long. Germline loops: CDR1 SQVTM, CDR2 ANQGSEA. CDR3: CSVAGFANYGYTF. The CDR3 bases are TGCAGCGTTGCAGGGTTTGCTAACTATGGCTACACCTTC.

The V and J genes are TRBV6-1 and TRBJ1-4, with a weak D call TRBD1 (6 bases). V gave up 10 bases and J gave up 6 bases, with 15 bases separating them. Germline V gene sequence: CDR1 MNHNS, CDR2 SASEGT. CDR3 length equals 13 residues. CDR3 residues: CATKGGTDEKLFF. The CDR3 DNA sequence: TGTGCCACAAAGGGGGGGACGGATGAAAAACTGTTTTTT.

V usage is TRBV29-1 and J usage is TRBJ2-1; the D is unclear. The CDR3 length is 13 residues. Trimming stripped 7 bases from V and 4 bases from J, with 14 bases between. Per germline, CDR1 SQVTM and CDR2 ANQGSEA. Here the CDR3 DNA reads TGCAGCGCAAACCCAGCATTTTACAATGAGCAGTTCTTC. Translating gives CSANPAFYNEQFF.

DNA of the CDR3: TGCAGCGTTGAAGGTCCCTCTCTTAACGAGCAGTACTTC. It yields the protein CSVEGPSLNEQYF. The gene calls are TRBV29-1 and TRBJ2-7; D is unclear. V gave up 1 base and J gave up 5 bases, with 12 bases separating them. The CDR3 spans 13 residues. Germline V CDR1 and CDR2: SQVTM, ANQGSEA.

This clonotype was observed at least ten times. The chain links TRBV20-1 to TRBJ2-3; the D gene is possibly TRBD2 (6 bases). Trimming shortened V by 1 base and J by 1 base, and 9 bases separated the two germline ends. The CDR3 spans 14 residues. The V gene's germline CDR1 is DFQATT and CDR2 SNEGSKA (reference sequence). The CDR3 DNA reads as TGCAGTGCTAGAGTTTGGGAGGGCACAGATACGCAGTATTTT. It encodes CSARVWEGTDTQYF.

J is TRBJ1-6 and V is TRBV3-1; unclear D gene. This CDR3 is built from 15 residues. Trimming removed 0 bases from V and 9 bases from J, with 12 bases in between. Germline V CDR1 and CDR2: LGHDT, YNNKEL (reference sequence). CDR3 DNA sequence: TGTGCCAGCAGCCAAGAGGGTGGTTGGGGTTCACCCCTCCACTTT. Translating gives CASSQEGGWGSPLHF.

The rearrangement joins TRBV4-3 to TRBJ1-4, with unresolved D. The V end lost 0 bases, the J end lost 4 bases, and 6 bases lay between the germline ends. Germline V lookup: CDR1 LGHNA, CDR2 YSLEER. The CDR3 loop spans 14 amino acids. CDR3 sequence reads: CASSQERNNEKLFF. CDR3 nucleotides: TGCGCCAGCAGCCAAGAAAGGAATAATGAAAAACTGTTTTTT.

This sequence joins TRBV15 and TRBJ2-7; 8 bases agree with TRBD2. The length of the CDR3 is 15 residues. V was pared by 3 bases and J by 0 bases, with 4 bases of the junction left unmatched. Germline V lookup: CDR1 LNHNV, CDR2 YYDKDF (reference sequence). CDR3 bases: TGTGCCACCAGCAGGCTAGCGGGCAGCTCCTACGAGCAGTACTTC. This gives the protein CATSRLAGSSYEQYF.

The J gene is TRBJ1-4, the V gene TRBV20-1; tentatively, D is TRBD1 (5 bases). Between the trimmed V and J ends, which lost 6 bases and 9 bases, there was a span of 11 bases. CDR3 length equals 11 residues. CDR1 and CDR2 (germline): DFQATT, SNEGSKA (reference sequence). CDR3 loop: CSASVGQKLFF. The DNA of the CDR3 is TGCAGTGCATCCGTGGGACAAAAACTGTTTTTT.

The rearrangement joins TRBV4-1 to TRBJ2-7, with 10 bases matching TRBD1. Germline-derived CDR1 and CDR2 are MGHRA and YSYEKL. V gave up 0 bases and J gave up 4 bases; unmatched junction bases: 3. The CDR3 extends over 15 amino acids. The CDR3 region is CASSQDGTGAYEQYF. The CDR3 DNA reads as TGCGCCAGCAGCCAAGATGGGACAGGGGCATACGAGCAGTACTTC.

This clonotype was recorded a few times. V is TRBV27 and J is TRBJ1-1, with D maybe TRBD1 (5 bases). The CDR3 covers 14 residues. CDR1 and CDR2 (germline): MNHEY, SMNVEV (reference sequence). V was shortened by 2 bases and J by 0 bases, with 7 bases between the two germline ends. The DNA for the CDR3 is TGTGCCAGCAGTTTAAACAGGTTGAACACTGAAGCTTTCTTT. This translates into CASSLNRLNTEAFF.

V is TRBV6-5 and J is TRBJ2-5; D may be TRBD2 (5 bases). This CDR3 has 15 amino acids. Germline lookup yields CDR1 MNHEY and CDR2 SVGAGI. Trimming took 0 bases from V and 7 from J, leaving 15 bases between them. The chain's CDR3 is CASSYSGNLRVTQYF. CDR3 DNA sequence: TGTGCCAGCAGTTACTCCGGGAACCTCCGGGTGACCCAGTACTTC.

This clonotype showed up just a few times. A read error may be the cause here, since a much bigger clone is one base away. The chain uses TRBV29-1 and TRBJ2-5; D might be TRBD2 (5 bases). V lost 6 bases, J lost 11 bases, and 19 bases lay in between. This CDR3 comprises 12 residues. Germline V gene sequence: CDR1 SQVTM, CDR2 ANQGSEA. CDR3: CSVAGRNNEQYF. The CDR3 DNA is TGCAGCGTCGCGGGCCGGAACAATGAGCAGTACTTC.

In nucleotides, the CDR3 is TGTGCCAGCAGCTTAAATGGTCTGCAAGAGACCCAGTACTTC. Translating it yields CASSLNGLQETQYF. The gene calls are TRBV7-3 and TRBJ2-5; D is unclear. The CDR3 extends over 14 amino acids. CDR1 is SGHTA, CDR2 FQGTGA, per germline. Trimming shortened V by 1 base and J by 2 bases, and 8 bases separated the two germline ends. The full variable domain, in which reference TRBV7-3 and TRBJ2-5 provide the parts outside the CDR3, is GAGVSQTPSNKVTEKGKYVELRCDPISGHTALYWYRQSLGQGPEFLIYFQGTGAADDSGLPNDRFFAVRPEGSVSTLKIQRTERGDSAVYLCASSLNGLQETQYFGPGTRLLVL.

The rearrangement links TRBV10-3 to TRBJ2-7, with 15 bases fitting TRBD2. In germline, CDR1 is ENHRY, CDR2 SYGVKD. This CDR3 is 16 amino acids long. After removal of 3 bases from V and 4 bases from J, the junction contained 4 bases not matched to a gene. CDR3 sequence (DNA): TGTGCCATCAGTGACGGGACTAGCGGGAGGCCTTACGAGCAGTACTTC. Protein sequence: CAISDGTSGRPYEQYF.

The CDR3 DNA is TGTGCCAGCAGGACGGGAGCGACAGGAAATGAAAAACTGTTTTTT. Translating it yields CASRTGATGNEKLFF. The chain employs TRBV2 and TRBJ1-4; the D gene is possibly TRBD1 (6 bases). The V end lost 6 bases, the J end lost 5 bases, and 16 bases lay between the germline ends. The CDR3 spans 15 residues. Germline V gene data show CDR1 as SNHLY and CDR2 as FYNNEI.

Points on this clonotype: An end of the junction differs from the germline gene, which may be a read error. The rearrangement links TRBV7-9 to TRBJ2-4; 14 bases agree with TRBD2. Germline V CDR1 and CDR2: SEHNR, FQNEAQ (reference sequence). The CDR3 sequence is 20 residues long. The CDR3 spells CACSPGTSGSGVYAKNIQYF. The CDR3, as DNA: TGTGCCTGCAGCCCGGGGACTAGCGGGAGTGGAGTGTACGCCAAAAACATTCAGTACTTC.